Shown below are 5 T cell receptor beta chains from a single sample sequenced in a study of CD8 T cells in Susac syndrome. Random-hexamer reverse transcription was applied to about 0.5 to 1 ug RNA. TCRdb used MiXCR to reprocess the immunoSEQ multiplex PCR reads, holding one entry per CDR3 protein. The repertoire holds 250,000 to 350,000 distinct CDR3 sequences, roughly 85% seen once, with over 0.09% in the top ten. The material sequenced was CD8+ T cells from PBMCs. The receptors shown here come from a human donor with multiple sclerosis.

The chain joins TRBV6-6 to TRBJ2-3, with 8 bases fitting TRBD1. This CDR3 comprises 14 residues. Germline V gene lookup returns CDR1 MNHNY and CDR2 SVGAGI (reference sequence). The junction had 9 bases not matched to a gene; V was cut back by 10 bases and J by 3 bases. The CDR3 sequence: CATVDRGSTDTQYF. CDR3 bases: TGTGCCACAGTTGACAGGGGTTCGACAGATACGCAGTATTTT.

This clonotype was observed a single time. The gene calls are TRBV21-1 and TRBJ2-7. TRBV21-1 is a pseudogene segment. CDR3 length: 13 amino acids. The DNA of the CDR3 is TGTGCCAGCAGCAAGGGGACCGCCTACGAGCAGTACTTC. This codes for CASSKGTAYEQYF.

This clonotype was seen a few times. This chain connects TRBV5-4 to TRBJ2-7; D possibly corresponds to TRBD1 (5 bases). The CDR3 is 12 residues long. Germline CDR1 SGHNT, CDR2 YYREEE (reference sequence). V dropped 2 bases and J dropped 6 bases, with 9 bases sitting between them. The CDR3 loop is CASSFQGGEQYF. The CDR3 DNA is TGTGCCAGCAGCTTCCAGGGTGGCGAGCAGTACTTC.

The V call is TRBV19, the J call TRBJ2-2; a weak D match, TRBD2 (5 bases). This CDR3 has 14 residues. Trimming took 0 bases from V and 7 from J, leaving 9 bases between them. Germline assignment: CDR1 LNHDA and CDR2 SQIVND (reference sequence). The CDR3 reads CASSIDRGFGELFF. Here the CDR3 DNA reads TGTGCCAGTAGTATAGATCGGGGATTCGGGGAGCTGTTTTTT.

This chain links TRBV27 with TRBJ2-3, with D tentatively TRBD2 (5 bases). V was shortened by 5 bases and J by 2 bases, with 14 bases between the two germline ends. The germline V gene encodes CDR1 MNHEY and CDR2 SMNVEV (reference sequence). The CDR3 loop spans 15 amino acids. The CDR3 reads CASSSGFASTDTQYF. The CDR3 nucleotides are TGTGCCAGCAGTAGCGGATTCGCCTCCACAGATACGCAGTATTTT.